A single sample gave rise to the 22 T cell receptor beta chains below, sequenced in a study of CD8+ T cells in alopecia areata. Regarding treatment: oral pan-JAK inhibitor, 5-10 mg twice daily. It was cDNA, reverse transcribed from extracted RNA, that served as the sequencing template. Using immunoSEQ multiplex PCR, the repertoire was profiled, and TCRdb retains in-frame clones only, with some absent. There are a few hundred thousand clones in the sample; under 60% occur only once, and 1.5% to 2% lies in the top ten. Source: CD4+ T cells sorted from blood, taken at week 4, from a patient treated with tofacitinib. The receptors were sampled from a human donor with alopecia areata.

The genes are TRBV15 and TRBJ1-1; D is unclear. The V gene's germline CDR1 is LNHNV and CDR2 YYDKDF (reference sequence). The V end was cut by 4 bases, the J end by 3 bases, with 12 bases between. This CDR3 has 14 residues. CDR3 sequence reads: CATSTYLVDTEAFF. DNA for the CDR3: TGTGCCACCAGCACATATCTCGTAGACACTGAAGCTTTCTTT.

The rearrangement uses TRBV5-6 and TRBJ1-6; no definite D call. V dropped 1 base and J dropped 7 bases, with 12 bases sitting between them. This CDR3 is built from 15 residues. The germline V gene encodes CDR1 SGHDT and CDR2 YYEEEE. The chain's CDR3 is CASSLSNGENSPLHF. CDR3 DNA sequence: TGTGCCAGCAGCTTGAGCAACGGGGAGAATTCACCCCTCCACTTT.

This clone was picked up a small number of times. The J gene is TRBJ2-6, the V gene TRBV4-3; 8 bases agree with TRBD2. This CDR3 is built from 16 residues. V lost 5 bases, J lost 1 base, and 4 bases stayed unmatched. CDR1 and CDR2 (germline): LGHNA, YSLEER. CDR3 sequence reads: CASSSGGGSGANVLTF. CDR3 nucleotides: TGCGCCAGCAGCTCGGGAGGGGGGTCTGGGGCCAACGTCCTGACTTTC.

The chain combines TRBV7-3 with TRBJ1-1; possible D gene TRBD1, 6 bases. The germline V gene encodes CDR1 SGHTA and CDR2 FQGTGA. CDR3 length: 14 amino acids. The V end lost 2 bases, the J end lost 4 bases, and 11 bases lay between the germline ends. The CDR3 bases are TGTGCCAGCAGCTTACAGGGGCAGGGCACTGAAGCTTTCTTT. It encodes CASSLQGQGTEAFF. Variable domain in full (rest from reference TRBV7-3 and TRBJ1-1): GAGVSQTPSNKVTEKGKYVELRCDPISGHTALYWYRQSLGQGPEFLIYFQGTGAADDSGLPNDRFFAVRPEGSVSTLKIQRTERGDSAVYLCASSLQGQGTEAFFGQGTRLTVV.

This clone has just one count. The chain has TRBV29-1 and TRBJ1-1; D gene unclear. The CDR3 has 14 residues. Germline values: CDR1 SQVTM, CDR2 ANQGSEA. Deletions cut 6 bases from V and 3 bases from J, with 17 bases between. The DNA for the CDR3 is TGCAGCGTCGCCCCCCTCAATTTAGACACTGAAGCTTTCTTT. It codes for CSVAPLNLDTEAFF.

J is TRBJ2-1 and V is TRBV11-2; TRBD2 is a possible D gene (7 bases). The CDR3 extends over 14 amino acids. Per germline, CDR1 SGHAT and CDR2 FQNNGV. Trimming removed 5 bases from V and 6 bases from J, with 14 bases in between. The chain's CDR3 is CASSLAGASNEQFF. The CDR3 nucleotides read TGTGCCAGCAGCCTTGCGGGGGCTTCCAATGAGCAGTTCTTC.

In this sample, this clone turned up once. The gene calls are TRBV6-6 and TRBJ1-5, with a weak D call TRBD1 (5 bases). This CDR3 spans 14 amino acids. The germline V gene encodes CDR1 MNHNY and CDR2 SVGAGI (reference sequence). V gave up 0 bases and J gave up 13 bases, with 16 bases separating them. CDR3: CASSYSQGAGTQHF. In DNA, the CDR3 is TGTGCCAGCAGTTACTCCCAAGGGGCAGGCACTCAGCATTTT.

The chain couples TRBV10-3 to TRBJ1-2; D possibly corresponds to TRBD1 (5 bases). Deletions cut 6 bases from V and 6 bases from J, with 14 bases between. Germline values: CDR1 ENHRY, CDR2 SYGVKD. The CDR3 is made up of 13 amino acids. The CDR3 nucleotides are TGTGCCATCAGCAACACTCAGGGAGATGGCTACACCTTC. Its protein product is CAISNTQGDGYTF.

The chain recombines TRBV5-6 with TRBJ2-2, with D unclear. Germline lookup yields CDR1 SGHDT and CDR2 YYEEEE. The CDR3 has 16 amino acids. Trimming pared 4 bases from V and 1 base from J, leaving 14 bases between. The CDR3 is CASSPDLGRNTGELFF. The CDR3 bases are TGTGCCAGCAGCCCCGACTTGGGAAGGAACACCGGGGAGCTGTTTTTT.

The rearrangement links TRBV29-1 to TRBJ1-3; D ambiguous. There are 13 residues in the CDR3. In germline, CDR1 is SQVTM, CDR2 ANQGSEA. The germline V and J ends were trimmed by 1 base and 2 bases, with 6 bases remaining between them. CDR3 sequence reads: CSVEGYPGNTIYF. DNA for the CDR3: TGCAGCGTTGAAGGGTACCCTGGAAACACCATATATTTT.

The sample holds one count of this clone. V usage is TRBV30 and J usage is TRBJ1-5; D is unclear. There are 14 residues in the CDR3. V was shortened by 0 bases and J by 4 bases, with 10 bases between the two germline ends. CDR1 and CDR2 from the germline V gene are GTSNPN and SVGIG (reference sequence). DNA for the CDR3: TGTGCCTGGAGTGTAAGGCGGGCAAATCAGCCCCAGCATTTT. Protein product: CAWSVRRANQPQHF.

At least ten counts were recorded for this clone. The rearrangement uses TRBV19 and TRBJ1-1; tentative D call: TRBD1 (6 bases). The CDR3 covers 14 residues. CDR1 and CDR2 (germline): LNHDA, SQIVND (reference sequence). Trimming stripped 4 bases from V and 0 bases from J, with 9 bases between. The CDR3 reads CASSNREMNTEAFF. CDR3 bases: TGTGCCAGTAGTAACAGGGAAATGAACACTGAAGCTTTCTTT. The full variable domain, with the rest looked up from reference TRBV19 and TRBJ1-1, is DGGITQSPKYLFRKEGQNVTLSCEQNLNHDAMYWYRQDPGQGLRLIYYSQIVNDFQKGDIAEGYSVSREKKESFPLTVTSAQKNPTAFYLCASSNREMNTEAFFGQGTRLTVV.

This clone has only a few counts. The V and J genes are TRBV16 and TRBJ1-5; 9 nucleotides agree with TRBD1. The germline gives CDR1 KGHSY, CDR2 FQNENV. This CDR3 has 14 amino acids. The junction had 4 bases not matched to a gene; V was cut back by 3 bases and J by 7 bases. This chain's CDR3 is CASSQGQGKQPQHF. In nucleotides, the CDR3 is TGTGCCAGCAGCCAGGGACAGGGAAAACAGCCCCAGCATTTT.

The rearrangement joins TRBV30 to TRBJ1-4, with no clear D. CDR3 length: 13 residues. Germline V CDR1 and CDR2: GTSNPN, SVGIG (reference sequence). The ends were cut back, 4 bases at V and 5 bases at J, with 11 bases in the middle. For the CDR3, the DNA is TGTGCCTGGATGGCCCGTTTCAATGAAAAACTGTTTTTT. Translated: CAWMARFNEKLFF. Based on the CDR3 plus reference TRBV30 and TRBJ1-4, the full variable domain is SQTIHQWPATLVQPVGSPLSLECTVEGTSNPNLYWYRQAAGRGLQLLFYSVGIGQISSEVPQNLSASRPQDRQFILSSKKLLLSDSGFYLCAWMARFNEKLFFGSGTQLSVL.

This clone appeared a few times. The genes are TRBV19 and TRBJ1-5; no definite D call. The CDR3 is made up of 13 amino acids. Trimming stripped 5 bases from V and 2 bases from J, with 7 bases between. Germline V lookup: CDR1 LNHDA, CDR2 SQIVND (reference sequence). The CDR3 protein is CASSSEGNQPQHF. Here the CDR3 DNA reads TGTGCCAGTAGTTCGGAGGGCAATCAGCCCCAGCATTTT.

The rearrangement links TRBV29-1 to TRBJ2-4; D call uncertain. CDR1 is SQVTM, CDR2 ANQGSEA, per germline. Trimming took off 1 base at V and 8 bases at J, with 6 bases between the two ends. CDR3 length: 11 residues. CDR3 coding DNA: TGCAGCGTTGAAGCATCGGACATTCAGTACTTC. Translating it yields CSVEASDIQYF.

As to this clone: With a far larger clone one base away, a read error is the likely cause. The J gene is TRBJ1-1, the V gene TRBV2; D is ambiguous. The CDR3 runs to 11 residues. The ends were cut back, 6 bases at V and 3 bases at J, with 5 bases in the middle. Germline-derived CDR1 and CDR2 are SNHLY and FYNNEI. The CDR3 here is CASSWDTEAFF. In DNA, the CDR3 is TGTGCCAGCAGCTGGGACACTGAAGCTTTCTTT.

The CDR3 is CSVTRAAGGPEQYF. CDR3 coding DNA: TGCAGCGTTACCAGAGCGGCGGGGGGGCCCGAGCAGTACTTC. The V gene is TRBV29-1, the J gene TRBJ2-7, with TRBD2 matching 9 bases. J gave up 6 bases and V 5 bases, and 11 bases lay outside the gene matches. The CDR3 consists of 14 residues. Germline V gene data show CDR1 as SQVTM and CDR2 as ANQGSEA.

The chain carries TRBV29-1 and TRBJ2-7, with 10 bases that match TRBD1. The trim removed 7 bases at V and 4 bases at J, leaving 10 bases unmatched. This CDR3 has 14 residues. The germline V gene encodes CDR1 SQVTM and CDR2 ANQGSEA. The CDR3 region has the DNA TGCAGCGCGGGGGGACAGGGGAGTCTGTACGAGCAGTACTTC. This encodes CSAGGQGSLYEQYF.

The rearrangement joins TRBV4-1 to TRBJ1-1; the D is unclear. The CDR3 contains 15 residues. Germline V gives CDR1 MGHRA, CDR2 YSYEKL. Trimming removed 1 base from V and 4 bases from J, with 13 bases in between. CDR3 coding DNA: TGCGCCAGCAGCCAAGGATTGACTACAGTCACTGAAGCTTTCTTT. This encodes CASSQGLTTVTEAFF.

This sequence joins TRBV4-3 and TRBJ2-7, with D possibly TRBD2 on 6 matching bases. The CDR3 extends over 13 amino acids. Looked up from germline, CDR1 is LGHNA and CDR2 is YSLEER. The V end lost 1 base, the J end lost 6 bases, and 10 bases lay between the germline ends. The CDR3 loop reads CASSQGLVGEQYF. CDR3 DNA: TGCGCCAGCAGCCAAGGACTAGTGGGCGAGCAGTACTTC.

CDR3 DNA sequence: TGTGCCAGCAGTGACGGTCAGGGTGGCGAGCAGTACTTC. Its protein is CASSDGQGGEQYF. This chain connects TRBV2 to TRBJ2-7; perhaps TRBD1 as D (5 bases). Germline V gene data show CDR1 as SNHLY and CDR2 as FYNNEI. The length of the CDR3 is 13 residues. V shed 3 bases and J shed 6 bases, with 12 bases lying between them.